Given below is one T cell receptor (beta chain) in context. Its antigen remains unidentified. In germline, CDR1 is ENHRY, CDR2 SYGVKD. Trimming cost V 6 bases and J 7 bases, with 22 bases left between them. The CDR3 spans 16 residues. This sample is drawn from a study of T cell repertoires in cytomegalovirus infection. Study summary: Well-studied HLA-B-restricted CMV epitopes were used in the study alongside recently identified HLA-C-restricted ones. In public TCR beta signatures, there were indications of both CMV infection and matching HLA type.

Study-level results: Adding up the frequency of public TCR beta families identified people who carried CMV plus the relevant HLA. CMV-specific TCR beta clonotypes restricted by HLA-C were the ones dominating the ex vivo response.

In TCRdb, the reads were re-called with MiXCR into one record per CDR3 protein. The sample yields some 590,000 distinct CDR3 sequences, roughly 43% seen once. The rearrangement links TRBV10-3 to TRBJ2-1, with D possibly being TRBD1 (5 bases). This sequence originates from a human donor in good health (CMV status not recorded). Some clones in this sample may be carry-over from other donors' samples. Sequencing used cultured PBMCs, obtained from culture after CMV antigen stimulation. The CDR3 sequence: CAIRTAQWQAGNEQFF. CDR3 sequence (DNA): TGTGCCATCAGGACAGCCCAGTGGCAGGCCGGGAATGAGCAGTTCTTC.